Listed below are T cell receptor beta chains from one sample, sequenced in a study of PD-L1 blockade in urothelial cancer. Repertoires were generated with immunoSEQ multiplex PCR, while TCRdb's copy carries only in-frame clones and drops some. The sample contains 50,000 to 60,000 clones, about 87% of which appear only once. This material consisted of PBMCs, taken around atezolizumab (anti-PD-L1) treatment. These receptor sequences come from a man aged 35 to 55 with urothelial cancer. Each CDR3 is given with its conserved first and last residue. A D gene is named only where the DNA matches it firmly. Clone size is given for some rows only: seen once, a few or many times, or a class if the clone is expanded.

D	J	V	size	length	CDR3	DNA
.	TRBJ2-5	TRBV5-6	.	13	CASSLGQEETQYF	TGTGCCAGCAGCTTGGGGCAGGAAGAGACCCAGTACTTC
.	TRBJ1-3	TRBV6-1	.	11	CASSPLNTIYF	TGTGCCAGCAGTCCCCTAAACACCATATATTTT
TRBD1	TRBJ2-7	TRBV7-8	.	16	CASSGASRTGSYEQYF	TGTGCCAGCAGCGGGGCAAGTAGGACAGGGTCGTACGAGCAGTACTTC
.	TRBJ1-2	TRBV14	few	14	CASSQGVANYGYTF	TGTGCCAGCAGCCAAGGTGTAGCTAACTATGGCTACACCTTC
TRBD2	TRBJ2-1	TRBV11-1	.	16	CASSSQSPREGDEQFF	TGTGCCAGCAGCAGCCAGTCCCCCCGGGAGGGCGATGAGCAGTTCTTC
TRBD2	TRBJ2-7	TRBV5-1	.	15	CASSLLSGGGYEQYF	TGCGCCAGCAGCTTGTTATCCGGCGGGGGTTACGAGCAGTACTTC
TRBD2	TRBJ2-3	TRBV6-5	.	16	CASSSKKGLAPDTQYF	TGTGCCAGCAGTTCGAAGAAGGGACTAGCTCCAGATACGCAGTATTTT
.	TRBJ2-7	TRBV29-1	.	13	CSVETGGRSEQYF	TGCAGCGTTGAGACAGGTGGCCGCAGCGAGCAGTACTTC
TRBD1	TRBJ1-1	TRBV6-6	.	14	CASSIWDRGTEAFF	TGTGCCAGCAGTATTTGGGACAGGGGGACTGAAGCTTTCTTT
TRBD1	TRBJ2-5	TRBV30	.	13	CAWKNRGRETQYF	TGTGCCTGGAAAAACAGGGGACGAGAGACCCAGTACTTC
.	TRBJ1-2	TRBV4-1	.	12	CASSQETAGYTF	TGCGCCAGCAGCCAAGAGACAGCTGGCTACACCTTC
.	TRBJ2-1	TRBV7-2	once	14	CASSLHLGDNEQFF	TGTGCCAGCAGCTTACACCTAGGGGACAATGAGCAGTTCTTC
TRBD1	TRBJ1-2	TRBV18	.	15	CASSPGRQGLYGYTF	TGTGCCAGCTCACCAGGGAGACAGGGCCTCTATGGCTACACCTTC
TRBD1	TRBJ1-5	TRBV9	.	15	CASSVGGTGAQPQHF	TGTGCCAGCAGCGTAGGTGGGACAGGGGCTCAGCCCCAGCATTTT
.	TRBJ1-1	TRBV19	few	17	CASSIYTGRTRNTEAFF	TGTGCCAGTAGTATCTATACAGGCCGAACAAGGAACACTGAAGCTTTCTTT
.	TRBJ2-7	TRBV10-3	.	14	CAISESIQLYEQYF	TGTGCCATCAGTGAGTCGATACAGCTCTACGAGCAGTACTTC
TRBD2	TRBJ2-3	TRBV28	.	17	CATKPFRLAGSTDTQYF	TGTGCCACCAAACCCTTCCGACTAGCGGGTAGCACAGATACGCAGTATTTT
.	TRBJ1-2	TRBV2	few	15	CASRPLTGPSGGYTF	TGTGCCAGCAGGCCCCTCACAGGCCCATCGGGTGGCTACACCTTC
.	TRBJ2-3	TRBV19	.	13	CASRLGATDTQYF	TGTGCCAGTAGACTGGGAGCGACAGATACGCAGTATTTT
.	TRBJ2-1	TRBV28	.	14	CASSPGFAYNEQFF	TGTGCCAGCAGTCCCGGGTTCGCCTACAATGAGCAGTTCTTC
.	TRBJ1-2	TRBV28	.	14	CASSPYLEERGYTF	TGTGCCAGCAGCCCTTATCTTGAGGAGCGTGGCTACACCTTC
TRBD2	TRBJ2-1	TRBV4-1	medium-sized	16	CASSPEGGSGYNEQFF	TGCGCCAGCAGCCCCGAGGGCGGGAGTGGGTACAATGAGCAGTTCTTC
.	TRBJ2-2	TRBV14	.	14	CASSQYTVNGELFF	TGTGCCAGCAGCCAATATACTGTTAACGGGGAGCTGTTTTTT
TRBD1	TRBJ1-2	TRBV10-3	.	16	CAISESSTGYNYGYTF	TGTGCCATCAGTGAGTCATCGACAGGGTATAACTATGGCTACACCTTC
.	TRBJ2-1	TRBV5-1	.	14	CASSFFYLPAEQFF	TGCGCCAGCAGCTTTTTCTACCTCCCCGCTGAGCAGTTCTTC
.	TRBJ1-1	TRBV5-1	.	12	CASADMNTEAFF	TGCGCCAGCGCCGACATGAACACTGAAGCTTTCTTT
.	TRBJ2-2	TRBV28	.	15	CASSLGLANTGELFF	TGTGCCAGCAGTTTGGGGCTCGCGAACACCGGGGAGCTGTTTTTT
.	TRBJ2-3	TRBV5-4	.	15	CASSLRAGGTDTQYF	TGTGCCAGCAGCTTGAGGGCAGGGGGCACAGATACGCAGTATTTT